This T cell receptor beta chain was sequenced for a study of blood T cell repertoires in COVID-19 (dated by TCRdb to about 2020). Background on the whole study: The collaborator samples originated in the United States, Italy and Spain and spanned the acute and convalescent phases of COVID-19. The material from the prospective study consisted of cDNA or gDNA derived from T cells, B-cell-depleted T cells, or PBMCs. Deeply sampled blood TCRbeta repertoires from subjects exposed to, actively infected with, or recovered from COVID-19 were included in the dataset. The repertoires were made available in a free public database intended to serve as a resource for research on the immune response to SARS-CoV-2. The samples were drawn from the first 160 participants of the ongoing ImmuneRACE study and from some 1,300 subjects provided by 6 global collaborators. A de-identified subject ID, COVID-19 status, age in years and sex were almost always included in the sample metadata. Where available, HLA class I and class II types were obtained from metadata supplied by the sample provider rather than from assay-based typing.

In the case of this clone: Which antigen it targets is not known. No qualities accompany the bases; no much larger clone lies one base away.

The immunoSEQ Assay, a bias-controlled multiplex PCR, was used to amplify TCRbeta CDR3 regions from genomic DNA. The original methods were these. The number of nucleated cells in each sample was estimated by amplification of reference gene primers within the assay. To quantify the absolute abundance of each unique TCRbeta CDR3 rearrangement, sequence reads were collapsed and filtered. For each sample, productive Simpson clonality was calculated as the square root of Simpson's diversity index across productive rearrangements. TCRdb obtained this table from immuneACCESS and retained in-frame rearrangements with V and J assigned. These tables miss some clones; where compared with another copy, unresolved V genes account for less than half of the shortfall, and the remainder is unexplained. The V and J calls and clone size are taken from that table; D and trimming were inferred from the DNA. Within this sample are 500,000 or so clones, with roughly nine tenths of them counted one time only. The top ten clonotypes cover 0.7% of the sample.

Paper-wide results and their limitations: Clinical and demographic metadata were provided uncurated, with the amount varying by source and participant.

Participants in the prospective study were enrolled through a virtual design, were aged 18 to 89 years, and lived in about two dozen United States geographic areas. In the prospective study, participants were assigned to cohorts based on the clinical history participants reported in a screening survey and a study questionnaire. Recovered participants in ImmuneRACE Cohort 3 were defined by two consecutive negative NP/OP PCR tests, clearance by a healthcare professional, or resolution of symptoms. In the prospective study, mobile phlebotomists collected whole blood, serum and a nasopharyngeal or oropharyngeal swab from each participant. Participants in the prospective study had the option to provide additional blood draws and questionnaires over an approximately two-month period. Blood samples from the prospective study were shipped frozen or at room temperature prior to DNA extraction. Counted from cysteine to phenylalanine, this CDR3 has 15 amino acids. Just the 45-base CDR3 DNA is kept, in frame starting at base 1. According to the germline V gene, CDR1 reads SGHTA and CDR2 reads FQGNSA. V and J are trimmed by 5 bases and 0 bases, and the gene matches miss 7 bases of the junction.

Sequenced material: PBMCs or T cells enriched from blood (not recorded which). The rearranged segments are TRBV7-2 and TRBJ2-7, with 7 middle bases fitting TRBD1. The TCR was taken from a young woman who had recovered from COVID-19. The CDR3 sequence is CASSPFGTVSYEQYF. At the DNA level, the sequence is TGTGCCAGCAGCCCATTCGGGACAGTCTCCTACGAGCAGTACTTC.